The 13 T cell receptor beta chains below were found in one sample sequenced in a study of somatic mutations in cytotoxic T cells in rheumatoid arthritis. Profiling relied on immunoSEQ multiplex PCR, and the TCRdb table lists in-frame clones only, not all of them. The sample contains about 11,000 clones, under 80% of which appear only once. The sequenced material came from CD8+ T cells sorted from blood. These receptors originate from a man between 65 and 85 years old in good health.

This sequence joins TRBV19 and TRBJ1-5; D call uncertain. V lost 0 bases, J lost 0 bases, and 6 bases lay in between. The CDR3 consists of 15 residues. CDR1 and CDR2 (germline): LNHDA, SQIVND (reference sequence). CDR3 DNA: TGTGCCAGTAGTATAGACGCTGATAGCAATCAGCCCCAGCATTTT. This sequence encodes CASSIDADSNQPQHF.

V is TRBV9 and J is TRBJ2-1; perhaps TRBD1 as D (6 bases). The CDR3 sequence is 14 residues long. Germline CDR1 and CDR2: SGDLS and YYNGEE. With 3 bases removed from V and 7 bases from J, the gap between germline ends came to 14 bases. CDR3 residues: CASSDPHRENEQFF. The CDR3 DNA reads as TGTGCCAGCAGCGACCCTCACAGGGAGAATGAGCAGTTCTTC.

The V call is TRBV4-3, the J call TRBJ2-7, with D possibly TRBD1 on 6 matching bases. The germline gives CDR1 LGHNA, CDR2 YSLEER. The CDR3 length is 16 residues. Trimming took 0 bases from V and 1 from J, leaving 13 bases between them. CDR3 in amino acids: CASSQDGAGVSYEQYF. The CDR3, as DNA: TGCGCCAGCAGCCAAGACGGGGCAGGGGTGTCCTACGAGCAGTACTTC.

The chain is built from TRBV4-3 and TRBJ1-1; D perhaps matches TRBD1 (5 bases). V was trimmed by 0 bases and J by 3 bases, leaving 11 bases between them. The CDR3 is made up of 15 amino acids. Germline CDR1 reads LGHNA; CDR2 reads YSLEER. The CDR3 loop reads CASSQDLGRDTEAFF. CDR3 in DNA: TGCGCCAGCAGCCAAGATCTTGGCAGGGACACTGAAGCTTTCTTT.

The chain joins TRBV29-1 to TRBJ2-7; 8 bases are shared with TRBD1. CDR1 and CDR2 from the germline V gene are SQVTM and ANQGSEA. V lost 4 bases, J lost 5 bases, and 13 bases stayed unmatched. The CDR3 covers 15 residues. CDR3 DNA: TGCAGCGTTGTATATAAGGACAGGGTTTTCAACGAGCAGTACTTC. It codes for CSVVYKDRVFNEQYF.

The chain recombines TRBV23-1 with TRBJ2-7; D is ambiguous. Being an ORF, TRBV23-1 has a function that is uncertain. The CDR3 loop spans 15 amino acids. The germline V and J ends were trimmed by 0 bases and 4 bases, with 13 bases remaining between them. The DNA for the CDR3 is TGCGCCAGCAGTCAATCGGAAACAGCCGATTACGAGCAGTACTTC. The encoded protein is CASSQSETADYEQYF.

This clone was observed a handful of times. V gene TRBV27 combines with J gene TRBJ2-7, with TRBD1 matching 10 bases. V lost 4 bases, J lost 5 bases, and 11 bases stayed unmatched. The CDR3 sequence is 16 residues long. The germline V gene has CDR1 MNHEY and CDR2 SMNVEV (reference sequence). DNA for the CDR3: TGTGCCAGCAGTTCATCTAGGGACAGGGGCCCCCACGAGCAGTACTTC. It is translated as CASSSSRDRGPHEQYF.

The CDR3, as DNA: TGTGCCAGCAGTGAAGGGACAGGGGTGTACAATGAGCAGTTCTTC. Translated: CASSEGTGVYNEQFF. The V gene is TRBV2, the J gene TRBJ2-1, with 9 nucleotides matching TRBD1. CDR3 length: 15 residues. The V gene end was trimmed by 1 base and the J gene end by 4 bases; junction bases not matched to a gene: 2. Germline loops: CDR1 SNHLY, CDR2 FYNNEI.

The CDR3 DNA sequence: TGTGCCAGCAGCTTAGGAGGGGTGAATGAGCAGTTCTTC. Protein sequence: CASSLGGVNEQFF. V is TRBV7-3 and J is TRBJ2-1, with D perhaps TRBD2 (6 bases). Looked up from germline, CDR1 is SGHTA and CDR2 is FQGTGA. Trimming cost V 2 bases and J 7 bases, with 9 bases left between them. CDR3 length: 13 amino acids.

V is TRBV5-1 and J is TRBJ2-5, with a possible D match to TRBD2 (5 bases). Germline V CDR1 and CDR2: SGHRS, YFSETQ. The CDR3 contains 13 residues. V gave up 4 bases and J gave up 1 base, with 8 bases separating them. DNA of the CDR3: TGCGCCAGCAGCAAGGACTCCCAAGAGACCCAGTACTTC. Residues: CASSKDSQETQYF.

The chain employs TRBV2 and TRBJ1-1; D not certain. The CDR3 is made up of 13 amino acids. Germline CDR1 SNHLY, CDR2 FYNNEI. V was pared by 5 bases and J by 5 bases, with 12 bases between. In DNA, the CDR3 is TGTGCCAGCAGTTCCGGGGATGGGACTGAAGCTTTCTTT. Encoded protein: CASSSGDGTEAFF.

This chain links TRBV5-1 with TRBJ1-2; D might be TRBD1 (6 bases). The V end lost 5 bases, the J end lost 3 bases, and 20 bases lay between the germline ends. This CDR3 is 16 amino acids long. Per germline, CDR1 SGHRS and CDR2 YFSETQ. The chain's CDR3 is CASRPAVRGAYYGYTF. The DNA for the CDR3 is TGCGCCAGCAGGCCCGCGGTCCGGGGGGCATACTATGGCTACACCTTC.

The chain combines TRBV28 with TRBJ1-4; 7 nucleotides match TRBD1. The length of the CDR3 is 13 residues. Germline CDR1 is MDHEN and CDR2 is SYDVKM. V lost 3 bases and J lost 8; bases outside the gene matches: 3. CDR3 loop: CASSLGQPEKLFF. The CDR3 coding sequence is TGTGCCAGCAGTTTGGGACAGCCGGAAAAACTGTTTTTT.